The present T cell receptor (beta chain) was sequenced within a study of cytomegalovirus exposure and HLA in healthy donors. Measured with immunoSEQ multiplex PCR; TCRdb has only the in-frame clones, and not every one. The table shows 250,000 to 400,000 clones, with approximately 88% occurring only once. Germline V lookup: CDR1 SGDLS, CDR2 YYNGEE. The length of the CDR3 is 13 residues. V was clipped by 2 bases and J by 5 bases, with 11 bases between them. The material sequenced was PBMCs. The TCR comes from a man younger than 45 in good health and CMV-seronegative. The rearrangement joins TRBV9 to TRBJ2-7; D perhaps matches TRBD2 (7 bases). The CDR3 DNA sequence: TGTGCCAGCAGCGTTGGGGGGGCCGACGAGCAGTACTTC. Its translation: CASSVGGADEQYF.